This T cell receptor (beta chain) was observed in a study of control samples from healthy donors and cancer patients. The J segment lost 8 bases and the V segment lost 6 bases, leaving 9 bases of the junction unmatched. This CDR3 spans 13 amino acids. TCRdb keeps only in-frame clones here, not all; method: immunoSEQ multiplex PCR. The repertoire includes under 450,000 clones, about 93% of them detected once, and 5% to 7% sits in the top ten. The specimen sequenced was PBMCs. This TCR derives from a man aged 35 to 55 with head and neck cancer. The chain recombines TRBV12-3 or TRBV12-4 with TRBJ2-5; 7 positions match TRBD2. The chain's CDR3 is CASSSLGGITQYF. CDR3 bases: TGTGCCAGCAGCTCTCTCGGGGGGATAACCCAGTACTTC.